This passage covers 5 T cell receptor beta chains from one sample sequenced in a study of cytomegalovirus exposure and HLA in healthy donors. PCR involved 60 Vbeta and 13 Jbeta primers. Profiled with immunoSEQ multiplex PCR; TCRdb holds only in-frame clones, not every one. The top ten hold under 3.5% of the sample, which has about 130,000 clones, roughly 88% seen once. The sequenced material came from PBMCs. These TCRs come from a man aged 50-59 years in good health and CMV-seronegative.

This sequence joins TRBV4-3 and TRBJ1-1; 7 bases align to TRBD1. CDR3 length: 16 amino acids. Germline V gives CDR1 LGHNA, CDR2 YSLEER. V was pared by 0 bases and J by 4 bases, with 8 bases of the junction left unmatched. CDR3 protein: CASSQDRTGRFTEAFF. CDR3 sequence (DNA): TGCGCCAGCAGCCAAGATCGGACAGGTCGGTTCACTGAAGCTTTCTTT.

The chain uses TRBV28 and TRBJ1-4; TRBD1 might be the D (6 bases). V was shortened by 6 bases and J by 13 bases, with 21 bases between the two germline ends. The CDR3 loop spans 14 amino acids. Per the germline V gene, CDR1 is MDHEN and CDR2 is SYDVKM. The CDR3 reads CASRDQGRSGGLFF. CDR3 sequence (DNA): TGTGCCAGCAGGGACCAGGGGCGGTCTGGAGGACTGTTTTTT.

This CDR3 is CASSLMIAGYNEQFF. Here the CDR3 DNA reads TGTGCCAGCAGCCTCATGATAGCGGGGTATAATGAGCAGTTCTTC. The rearrangement links TRBV6-4 to TRBJ2-1, with TRBD2 identical over 8 bases. J lost 7 bases, V lost 6 bases, and 11 bases had no gene match. Germline V gene sequence: CDR1 MRHNA, CDR2 SNTAGT. The CDR3 sequence is 15 residues long.

The gene calls are TRBV4-1 and TRBJ2-4; the D gene is possibly TRBD1 (5 bases). CDR1 and CDR2 from the germline V gene are MGHRA and YSYEKL. The CDR3 length is 15 residues. The V end was cut by 5 bases, the J end by 0 bases, with 11 bases between. The CDR3 DNA follows: TGCGCCAGCAGCAAAATACAGGTAGCCAAAAACATTCAGTACTTC. Its translation is CASSKIQVAKNIQYF.

The rearrangement joins TRBV7-2 to TRBJ2-3, with D possibly being TRBD1 (6 bases). This CDR3 comprises 12 residues. V lost 4 bases to trimming and J lost 6 bases, with 8 bases between them. Germline V gene data show CDR1 as SGHTA and CDR2 as FQGNSA. CDR3 protein: CASSYQGDTQYF. CDR3 DNA sequence: TGTGCCAGCAGCTACCAGGGGGATACGCAGTATTTT.